These T cell receptor beta chains were read from a single sample in a study of blood T cell repertoires in COVID-19. The data were produced by immunoSEQ multiplex PCR, yet TCRdb's version contains in-frame clones alone and is incomplete. This sample yields around 60,000 clones, of which more than 70% are seen a single time; about 16% belongs to the top ten. The source material was peripheral blood. The receptors come from a man aged 60 to 69 with COVID-19, enrolled during active disease. Each CDR3 is given without its conserved first and last residue. The size entry is marked missing in some rows and otherwise reads once, few, many or a size class.

TRBJ2-3 TRBV19 . ASSPGTRGGTDTQY
TRBJ1-1 TRBV6-6 . ASRAGTGEPEAF
TRBJ1-6 TRBV30 . AWGQTNSPLH
TRBJ2-3 TRBV7-2 . ASSLSGRATDTQY
TRBJ2-3 TRBV3-1/TRBV3-2 . ASSPPLGGRDTQY
TRBJ2-5 TRBV5-1 . ASSLGDSSYQETQY
TRBJ1-5 TRBV19 . ASLDRLRGQPQH
TRBJ2-7 TRBV27 . ASQNPTKFPSDEQY
TRBJ2-7 TRBV24-1 few ATQGSYEQY
TRBJ1-2 TRBV9 . ASSVSGVNYGYT
TRBJ1-6 TRBV9 . ASSVDPDTINSPLH
TRBJ2-3 TRBV14 . ASSQDETGLRDTQY
TRBJ1-3 TRBV6-5 . ASAGNSGNTIY
TRBJ1-2 TRBV3-1/TRBV3-2 . ASSQAGTGDGYT
TRBJ1-2 TRBV24-1 . ATKDNYDFGGYT
TRBJ1-5 TRBV2 . ASRGQGNQPQH
TRBJ2-5 TRBV11-2 . ASSKPGQSTQY
TRBJ2-7 TRBV2 few AIMSQGKVNYEQY
TRBJ2-3 TRBV7-9 once ASSLGDRAADTQY
TRBJ1-1 TRBV6-4 . ASKANQMNTEAF
TRBJ2-3 TRBV5-4 . ASSFQVTDTQY
TRBJ1-3 TRBV30 . AWKAGGNPMGGNTIY
TRBJ2-7 TRBV3-1/TRBV3-2 . ASSQGWGSGEYEQY
TRBJ1-2 TRBV6-5 . ASNGQGTNYGYT
TRBJ1-2 TRBV2 . ASILGPGGEGYT
TRBJ2-5 TRBV24-1 . ATSDLRGAGETQY
TRBJ1-1 TRBV5-1 . ASSFTGTGGTEAF
TRBJ2-7 TRBV29-1 once SAQFQPLGYEQY
TRBJ1-6 TRBV10-2 . ASSRGHSPLH
TRBJ2-5 TRBV5-1 . ASSFGEGETQY
TRBJ2-2 TRBV5-4 . ASSSRQGNTGELF
TRBJ1-4 TRBV5-6 . ASSLVRDRHEKLF
TRBJ1-1 TRBV4-1 . ASSRLTGKDTEAF
TRBJ2-3 TRBV24-1 . ATSDPTSLTNTDTQY
TRBJ2-7 TRBV18 . ASSATSNLIEQY
TRBJ1-2 TRBV5-6 . ASSLRPRVAYGYT
TRBJ1-2 TRBV7-9 . ASSGPEQGAYGYT
TRBJ1-1 TRBV29-1 . SLRGDGEAF
TRBJ2-1 TRBV5-1 . ASSLASAGGVHEQF
TRBJ1-5 TRBV10-1 . ASSYRDSNQPQH
TRBJ2-1 TRBV9 . ASSLAGDSSYNEQF
TRBJ2-1 TRBV9 . ASSVAPDSYNEQF
TRBJ2-1 TRBV5-1 . ASVGGASNNEQF
TRBJ2-5 TRBV4-1 . ASSQAGTGTNGETQY
TRBJ2-1 TRBV3-1/TRBV3-2 . ASSPRDRGSHNEQF
TRBJ1-6 TRBV30 . AWSVQGGSPLH
TRBJ1-5 TRBV19 many ASSTTQESNQPQH
TRBJ2-5 TRBV5-4 . ASSWDRQETQY
TRBJ2-5 TRBV12-3/TRBV12-4 . ASTPGGETQY
TRBJ1-3 TRBV3-1/TRBV3-2 few ASSLESAGSNTIY
TRBJ1-2 TRBV11-1 once ASSPRNPTNYGYT
TRBJ1-2 TRBV2 . ASGSDSANGYT
TRBJ2-7 TRBV18 . ASSRGQGFDEQY
TRBJ1-3 TRBV5-6 . ASSLLETAVSNTIY
TRBJ2-5 TRBV24-1 . ATSDFWASGLQETQY
TRBJ2-2 TRBV18 once ASSSETPQDTGELF
TRBJ2-7 TRBV23-1 . ARYRGSAEQY
TRBJ1-6 TRBV5-1 few ASSINTGDSPLH
TRBJ2-1 TRBV6-4 . ASSEIGTSLDEQF
TRBJ1-1 TRBV13 . ASSLVPGVTEAF